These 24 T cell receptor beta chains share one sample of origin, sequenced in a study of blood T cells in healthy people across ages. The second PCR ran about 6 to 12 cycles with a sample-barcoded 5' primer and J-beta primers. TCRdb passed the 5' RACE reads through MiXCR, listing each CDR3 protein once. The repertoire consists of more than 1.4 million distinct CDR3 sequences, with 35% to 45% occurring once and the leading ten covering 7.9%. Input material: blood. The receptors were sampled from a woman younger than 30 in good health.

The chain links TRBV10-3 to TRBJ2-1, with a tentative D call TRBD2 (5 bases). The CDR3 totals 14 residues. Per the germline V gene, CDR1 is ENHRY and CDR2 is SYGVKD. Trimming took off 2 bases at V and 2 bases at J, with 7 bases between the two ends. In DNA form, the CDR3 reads TGTGCCATCAGTGAGAGCGGTCCCTACAATGAGCAGTTCTTC. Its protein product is CAISESGPYNEQFF.

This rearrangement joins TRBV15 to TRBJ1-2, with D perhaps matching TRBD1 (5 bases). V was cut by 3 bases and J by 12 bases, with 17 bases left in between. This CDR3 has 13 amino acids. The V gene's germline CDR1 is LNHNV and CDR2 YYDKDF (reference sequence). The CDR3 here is CATSSAATADDTF. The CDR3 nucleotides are TGTGCCACCAGCAGTGCCGCGACAGCGGACGACACCTTC.

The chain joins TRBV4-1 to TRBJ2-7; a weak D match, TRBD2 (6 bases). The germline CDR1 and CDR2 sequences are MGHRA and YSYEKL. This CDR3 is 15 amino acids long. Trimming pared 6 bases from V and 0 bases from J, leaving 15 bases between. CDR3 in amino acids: CASRDRGLPSYEQYF. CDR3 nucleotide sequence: TGCGCCAGCAGGGACCGGGGACTTCCCTCCTACGAGCAGTACTTC.

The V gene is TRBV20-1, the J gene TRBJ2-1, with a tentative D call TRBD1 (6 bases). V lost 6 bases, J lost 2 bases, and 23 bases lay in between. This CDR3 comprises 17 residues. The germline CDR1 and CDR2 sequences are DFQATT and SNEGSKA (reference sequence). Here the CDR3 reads CSARPHHRDTTYNEQFF. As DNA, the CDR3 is TGCAGTGCCCGACCCCACCACCGGGACACTACCTACAATGAGCAGTTCTTC.

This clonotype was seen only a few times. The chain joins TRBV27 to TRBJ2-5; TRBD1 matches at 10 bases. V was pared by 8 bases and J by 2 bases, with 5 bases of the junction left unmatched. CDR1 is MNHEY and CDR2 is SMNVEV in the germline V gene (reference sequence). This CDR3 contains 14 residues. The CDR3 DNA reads TGTGCCAGCGGGGACAGGGGCGAACAAGAGACCCAGTACTTC. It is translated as CASGDRGEQETQYF.

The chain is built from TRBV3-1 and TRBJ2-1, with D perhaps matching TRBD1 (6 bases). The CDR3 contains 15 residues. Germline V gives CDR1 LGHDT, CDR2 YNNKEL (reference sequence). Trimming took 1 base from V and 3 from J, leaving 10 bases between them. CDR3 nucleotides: TGTGCCAGCAGCCAAGGGGACAAACTCTACAATGAGCAGTTCTTC. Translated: CASSQGDKLYNEQFF.

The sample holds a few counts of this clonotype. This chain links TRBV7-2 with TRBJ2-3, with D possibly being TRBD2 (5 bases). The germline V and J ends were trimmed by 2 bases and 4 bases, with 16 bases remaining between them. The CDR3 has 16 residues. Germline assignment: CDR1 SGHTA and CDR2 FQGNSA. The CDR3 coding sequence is TGTGCCAGCAGCTTAAGGGCGGGTTCCCTCTCAGATACGCAGTATTTT. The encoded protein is CASSLRAGSLSDTQYF.

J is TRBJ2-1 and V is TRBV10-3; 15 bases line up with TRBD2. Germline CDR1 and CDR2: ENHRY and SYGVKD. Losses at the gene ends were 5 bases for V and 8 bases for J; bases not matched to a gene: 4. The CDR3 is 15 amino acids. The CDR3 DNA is TGTGCCATCAGTCGGACTAGCGGGGGGGTCGATGAGCAGTTCTTC. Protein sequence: CAISRTSGGVDEQFF.

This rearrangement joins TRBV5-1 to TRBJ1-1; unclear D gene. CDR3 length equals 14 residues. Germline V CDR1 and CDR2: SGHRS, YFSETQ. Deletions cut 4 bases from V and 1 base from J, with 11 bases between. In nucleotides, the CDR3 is TGCGCCAGCAGCCACATTGGGGAGAACACTGAAGCTTTCTTT. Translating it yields CASSHIGENTEAFF. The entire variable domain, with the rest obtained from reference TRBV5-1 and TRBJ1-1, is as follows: KAGVTQTPRYLIKTRGQQVTLSCSPISGHRSVSWYQQTPGQGLQFLFEYFSETQRNKGNFPGRFSGRQFSNSRSEMNVSTLELGDSALYLCASSHIGENTEAFFGQGTRLTVV.

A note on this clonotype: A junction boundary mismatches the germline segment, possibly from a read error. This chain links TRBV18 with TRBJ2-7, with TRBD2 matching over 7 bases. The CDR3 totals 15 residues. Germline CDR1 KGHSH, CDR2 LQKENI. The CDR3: CASSPPSHGGREQYF. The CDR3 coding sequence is TGTGCCAGCTCCCCACCGTCACACGGCGGGAGAGAGCAGTACTTC.

DNA of the CDR3: TGTGCCAGCAGCTCCATTTCCGGGGAGCTGTTTTTT. It codes for CASSSISGELFF. The V and J genes are TRBV7-9 and TRBJ2-2; D unresolved. The CDR3 is 12 residues long. V was pared by 4 bases and J by 6 bases, with 6 bases between. Germline V gene lookup returns CDR1 SEHNR and CDR2 FQNEAQ (reference sequence).

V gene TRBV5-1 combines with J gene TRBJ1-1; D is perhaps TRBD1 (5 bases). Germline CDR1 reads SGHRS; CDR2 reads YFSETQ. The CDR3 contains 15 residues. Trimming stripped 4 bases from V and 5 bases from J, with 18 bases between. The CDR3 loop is CASSPGASGPTEAFF. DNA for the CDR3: TGCGCCAGCAGCCCCGGGGCATCCGGTCCGACTGAAGCTTTCTTT. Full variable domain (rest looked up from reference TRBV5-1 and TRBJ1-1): KAGVTQTPRYLIKTRGQQVTLSCSPISGHRSVSWYQQTPGQGLQFLFEYFSETQRNKGNFPGRFSGRQFSNSRSEMNVSTLELGDSALYLCASSPGASGPTEAFFGQGTRLTVV.

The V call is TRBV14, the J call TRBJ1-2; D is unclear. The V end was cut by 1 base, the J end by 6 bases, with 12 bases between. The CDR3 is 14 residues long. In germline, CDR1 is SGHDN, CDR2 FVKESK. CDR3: CASSQVRSRDGYTF. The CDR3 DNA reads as TGTGCCAGCAGCCAAGTCAGGTCGAGGGATGGCTACACCTTC.

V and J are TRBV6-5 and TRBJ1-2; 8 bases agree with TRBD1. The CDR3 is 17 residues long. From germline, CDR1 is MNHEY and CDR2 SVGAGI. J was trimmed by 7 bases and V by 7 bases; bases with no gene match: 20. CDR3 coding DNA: TGTGCCAGCACTTTAGGGCCCTATGACAGGGGATGGGCTGGCTACACCTTC. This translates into CASTLGPYDRGWAGYTF.

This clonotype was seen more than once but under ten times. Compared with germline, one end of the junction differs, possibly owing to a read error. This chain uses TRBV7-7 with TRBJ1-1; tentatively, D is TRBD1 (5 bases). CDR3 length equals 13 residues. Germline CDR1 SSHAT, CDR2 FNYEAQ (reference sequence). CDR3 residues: CASSPGIGTEAFF. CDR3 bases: TGTGCTAGCAGCCCAGGGATCGGCACTGAAGCTTTCTTT.

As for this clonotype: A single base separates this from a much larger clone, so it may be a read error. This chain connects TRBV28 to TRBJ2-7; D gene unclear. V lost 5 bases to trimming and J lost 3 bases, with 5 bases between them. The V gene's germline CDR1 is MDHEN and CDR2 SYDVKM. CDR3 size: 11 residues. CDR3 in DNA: TGTGCCAGCAGTGGAATCTACGAGCAGTACTTC. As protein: CASSGIYEQYF.

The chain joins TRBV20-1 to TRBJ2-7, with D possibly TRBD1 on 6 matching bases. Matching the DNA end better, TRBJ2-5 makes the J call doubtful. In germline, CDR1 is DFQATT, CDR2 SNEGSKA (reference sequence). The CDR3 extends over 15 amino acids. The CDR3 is CSASSGAQGEETQYF. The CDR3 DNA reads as TGCAGTGCTAGCTCAGGGGCCCAGGGTGAAGAGACCCAGTACTTC.

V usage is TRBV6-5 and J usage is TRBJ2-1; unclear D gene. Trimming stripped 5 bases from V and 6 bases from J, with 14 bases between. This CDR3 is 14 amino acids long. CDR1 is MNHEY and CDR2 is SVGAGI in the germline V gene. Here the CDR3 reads CASSRRGSPNEQFF. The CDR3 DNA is TGTGCCAGCAGTCGCCGAGGATCCCCCAATGAGCAGTTCTTC.

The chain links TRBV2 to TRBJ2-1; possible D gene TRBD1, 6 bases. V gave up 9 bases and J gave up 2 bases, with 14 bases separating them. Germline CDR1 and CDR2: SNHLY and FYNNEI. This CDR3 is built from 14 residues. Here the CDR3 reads CASDRDMPYNEQFF. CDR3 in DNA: TGTGCCAGTGATAGGGACATGCCCTACAATGAGCAGTTCTTC.

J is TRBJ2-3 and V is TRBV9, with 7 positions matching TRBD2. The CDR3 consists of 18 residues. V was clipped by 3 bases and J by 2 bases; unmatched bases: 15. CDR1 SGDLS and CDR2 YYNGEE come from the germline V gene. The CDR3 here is CASSAPVGGGGITDTQYF. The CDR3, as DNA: TGTGCCAGCAGCGCCCCCGTAGGTGGGGGGGGGATCACAGATACGCAGTATTTT.

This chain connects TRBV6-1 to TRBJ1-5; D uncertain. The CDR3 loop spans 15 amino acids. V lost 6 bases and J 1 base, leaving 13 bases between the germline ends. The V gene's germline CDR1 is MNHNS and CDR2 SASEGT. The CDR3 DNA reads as TGTGCCAGCAGACCGTGGCAGGAGAGCAATCAGCCCCAGCATTTT. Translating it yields CASRPWQESNQPQHF.

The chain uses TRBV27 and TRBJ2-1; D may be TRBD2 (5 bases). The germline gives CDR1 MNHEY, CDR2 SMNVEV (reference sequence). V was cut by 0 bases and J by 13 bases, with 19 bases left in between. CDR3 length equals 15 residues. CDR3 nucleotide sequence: TGTGCCAGCAGTTTATCCTTCGGGGTATGGAAGACCCAGTTCTTC. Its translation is CASSLSFGVWKTQFF.

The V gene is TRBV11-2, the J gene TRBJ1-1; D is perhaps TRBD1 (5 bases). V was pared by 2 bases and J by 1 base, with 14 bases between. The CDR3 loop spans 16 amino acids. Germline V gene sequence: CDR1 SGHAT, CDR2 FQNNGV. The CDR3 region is CASSLRQGPGNTEAFF. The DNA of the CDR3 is TGTGCCAGCAGCTTAAGGCAGGGACCTGGGAACACTGAAGCTTTCTTT.

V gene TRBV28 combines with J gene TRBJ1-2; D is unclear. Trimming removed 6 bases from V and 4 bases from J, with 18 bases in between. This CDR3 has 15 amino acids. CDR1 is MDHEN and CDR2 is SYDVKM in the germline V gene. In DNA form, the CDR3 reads TGTGCCAGCAGCCCGGTTCCGACGGATCCCTATGGCTACACCTTC. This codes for CASSPVPTDPYGYTF.